A single sample is the source of the 10 T cell receptor beta chains below, sequenced in a study of regulatory T cells in long-lasting Graves disease. The time point was: newly diagnosed GD, antithyroid drugs for less than 3 months. Scientists built the TCR library using RNA that was extracted from PBMCs. The TCR beta library used iRepertoire HTBI primers with Arm-PCR amplification of CDR3. A single record per CDR3 protein comes from TCRdb applying MiXCR to the multiplex PCR reads. This table holds some 340,000 distinct CDR3 sequences, about an eighth found once. These data are also associated with another study on T cells in Graves' hyperthyroidism and ophthalmopathy.

The sample consisted of peripheral blood mononuclear cells (PBMCs), taken at new diagnosis, from a patient treated with antithyroid drugs. These receptors came from a woman younger than 35 with Graves disease.

This clonotype appeared many times. This rearrangement joins TRBV29-1 to TRBJ1-1, with D possibly matching TRBD1 (5 bases). CDR3 length: 13 residues. The germline CDR1 and CDR2 sequences are SQVTM and ANQGSEA. Trimming took 3 bases from V and 6 from J, leaving 14 bases between them. The DNA for the CDR3 is TGCAGCGTTGATTGGGGGATGGGGGCTGAAGCTTTCTTT. Its protein product is CSVDWGMGAEAFF.

The table lists this clonotype with a few counts. The rearrangement joins TRBV7-2 to TRBJ1-2; D remains ambiguous. The CDR3 contains 15 residues. Trimming cost V 2 bases and J 1 base, with 11 bases left between them. The germline CDR1 and CDR2 sequences are SGHTA and FQGNSA. The CDR3 sequence: CASSLIAVHNYGYTF. CDR3 DNA: TGTGCCAGCAGCTTAATCGCAGTTCATAACTATGGCTACACCTTC.

V and J are TRBV12-3 or TRBV12-4 and TRBJ1-3; 9 nucleotides agree with TRBD1. The CDR3 is 14 residues long. Trimming at V came to 6 bases and at J to 4 bases, leaving 4 bases not matched to a gene. In DNA, the CDR3 is TGTGCCAGCAGGACACAGGGGGCGGGAAACACCATATATTTT. Amino acids: CASRTQGAGNTIYF.

The chain has TRBV5-1 and TRBJ2-7; weak D call: TRBD1 (5 bases). Germline V gives CDR1 SGHRS, CDR2 YFSETQ. This CDR3 comprises 13 residues. Trimming stripped 1 base from V and 3 bases from J, with 8 bases between. CDR3 sequence: CASSLLGVYEQYF. In nucleotides, the CDR3 is TGCGCCAGCAGCTTGTTAGGGGTCTACGAGCAGTACTTC. The full variable domain, its missing parts supplied by reference TRBV5-1 and TRBJ2-7, is KAGVTQTPRYLIKTRGQQVTLSCSPISGHRSVSWYQQTPGQGLQFLFEYFSETQRNKGNFPGRFSGRQFSNSRSEMNVSTLELGDSALYLCASSLLGVYEQYFGPGTRLTVT.

This clonotype was counted once. This is likely an artifact of a read error, given a far larger clone one base away. The chain is built from TRBV12-3 or TRBV12-4 and TRBJ2-4; 9 bases agree with TRBD2. The J call may be mistaken, given a closer DNA end match to TRBJ2-1. This CDR3 has 14 residues. The CDR3 is CASSLEGLAFEQFF. The CDR3 nucleotides are TGTGCCAGCAGTTTAGAGGGACTAGCTTTCGAGCAGTTCTTC.

This clonotype was observed many times. The chain couples TRBV5-5 to TRBJ1-1; tentatively, D is TRBD1 (5 bases). With 2 bases removed from V and 5 bases from J, the gap between germline ends came to 13 bases. This CDR3 region has 14 residues. Germline-derived CDR1 and CDR2 are SGHKS and YYEKEE (reference sequence). CDR3 loop: CASSFPGGMTEAFF. The DNA for the CDR3 is TGTGCCAGCAGCTTTCCGGGGGGTATGACTGAAGCTTTCTTT.

This clonotype was found many times. J is TRBJ1-6 and V is TRBV7-2, with D unclear. Germline CDR1 reads SGHTA; CDR2 reads FQGNSA. This CDR3 has 15 amino acids. Between the trimmed V and J ends, which lost 8 bases and 2 bases, there was a span of 13 bases. The CDR3 DNA follows: TGTGCCAGCGATTATCGGCCCACCTATAATTCACCCCTCCACTTT. It yields the protein CASDYRPTYNSPLHF.

The rearrangement joins TRBV6-4 to TRBJ2-1; D is possibly TRBD2 (6 bases). Trimming took off 0 bases at V and 4 bases at J, with 10 bases between the two ends. The CDR3 runs 15 residues. Germline V gene data show CDR1 as MRHNA and CDR2 as SNTAGT. CDR3 sequence reads: CASSDSTGEYNEQFF. CDR3 nucleotide sequence: TGTGCCAGCAGTGACTCAACGGGAGAGTACAATGAGCAGTTCTTC.

At least ten counts were recorded for this clonotype. The chain uses TRBV9 and TRBJ2-5; the match to TRBD2 covers 7 bases. The trim removed 0 bases at V and 4 bases at J, leaving 3 bases unmatched. This CDR3 contains 14 residues. The germline V gene encodes CDR1 SGDLS and CDR2 YYNGEE. CDR3 DNA: TGTGCCAGCAGCGTAGCAGGGAGGGGAGAGACCCAGTACTTC. As protein: CASSVAGRGETQYF.

This clonotype came up many times. The rearrangement uses TRBV5-1 and TRBJ2-1, with 8 bases identical to TRBD2. The CDR3 has 17 residues. Germline values: CDR1 SGHRS, CDR2 YFSETQ. After removal of 4 bases from V and 5 bases from J, the junction contained 14 bases not matched to a gene. CDR3: CASSPYAKAGANNEQFF. In nucleotides, the CDR3 is TGCGCCAGCAGCCCATACGCGAAAGCGGGGGCAAACAATGAGCAGTTCTTC.